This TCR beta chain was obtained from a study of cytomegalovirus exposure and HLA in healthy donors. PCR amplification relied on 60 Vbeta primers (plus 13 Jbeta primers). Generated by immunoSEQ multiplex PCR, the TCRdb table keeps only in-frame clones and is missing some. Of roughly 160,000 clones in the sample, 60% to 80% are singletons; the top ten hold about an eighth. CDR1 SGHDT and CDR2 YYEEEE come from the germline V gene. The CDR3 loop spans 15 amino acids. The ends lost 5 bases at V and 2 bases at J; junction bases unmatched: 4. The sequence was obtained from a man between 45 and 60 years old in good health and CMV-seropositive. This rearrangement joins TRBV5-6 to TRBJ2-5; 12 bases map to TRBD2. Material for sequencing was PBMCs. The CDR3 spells CASSVLAGGQETQYF. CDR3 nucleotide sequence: TGTGCCAGCAGTGTTCTAGCGGGGGGGCAAGAGACCCAGTACTTC. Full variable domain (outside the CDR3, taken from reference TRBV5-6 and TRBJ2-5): DAGVTQSPTHLIKTRGQQVTLRCSPKSGHDTVSWYQQALGQGPQFIFQYYEEEERQRGNFPDRFSGHQFPNYSSELNVNALLLGDSALYLCASSVLAGGQETQYFGPGTRLLVL.